This entry is about one TCR beta chain. Method: immunoSEQ multiplex PCR; TCRdb's copy keeps in-frame clones and lacks some. The table includes about 75,000 clones, 90% detected once. This entry is derived from a study of blood T cell repertoires in COVID-19. J lost 0 bases, V lost 0 bases, and 3 bases had no gene match. The CDR3 runs to 17 residues. The germline V gene has CDR1 LGHNA and CDR2 YSLEER. The V call is TRBV4-3, the J call TRBJ2-2; the match to TRBD2 covers 8 bases. Sequenced material: peripheral blood. The sequence was collected from a human donor in a cohort sampled during active COVID-19. Here the CDR3 DNA reads TGCGCCAGCAGCCAAGATCACGGGGGGGCGAACACCGGGGAGCTGTTTTTT. This gives the protein CASSQDHGGANTGELFF.